The 27 T cell receptor beta chains listed next were all sequenced from one sample in a study of blood T cell repertoires in COVID-19. This table comes from immunoSEQ multiplex PCR, and its TCRdb copy is limited to in-frame clones, with some not included. The data contain about 82,000 clones, 85% of them singletons. Sequencing was carried out using peripheral blood. The receptor source for this set is an elderly man with active or convalescent COVID-19.

For the CDR3, the DNA is TGTGCCAGCAGCCCCGCAGCTACTAGCGTCAATGAGCAGTTCTTC. This gives the protein CASSPAATSVNEQFF. The chain has TRBV7-2 and TRBJ2-1; 7 bases map to TRBD2. The germline CDR1 and CDR2 sequences are SGHTA and FQGNSA. CDR3 length equals 15 residues. V was clipped by 5 bases and J by 6 bases; unmatched bases: 10.

The chain carries TRBV11-2 and TRBJ2-6; D call uncertain. V dropped 4 bases and J dropped 7 bases, with 8 bases sitting between them. CDR3 length: 13 residues. CDR1 and CDR2 from the germline V gene are SGHAT and FQNNGV. The CDR3 spells CASSSLLANVLTF. CDR3 in DNA: TGTGCCAGCAGCTCCCTCTTAGCCAACGTCCTGACTTTC.

V gene TRBV7-2 combines with J gene TRBJ2-1, with 9 bases that match TRBD1. The CDR3 runs to 15 residues. V lost 2 bases, J lost 9 bases, and 8 bases stayed unmatched. Germline V gives CDR1 SGHTA, CDR2 FQGNSA. CDR3 residues: CASSLLGTGIGEQFF. CDR3 DNA: TGTGCCAGCAGCTTACTCGGGACAGGGATAGGTGAGCAGTTCTTC.

The genes are TRBV6-4 and TRBJ2-3; 12 bases agree with TRBD2. The CDR3 is made up of 15 amino acids. CDR1 is MRHNA and CDR2 is SNTAGT in the germline V gene. J was trimmed by 0 bases and V by 6 bases; bases with no gene match: 1. The CDR3 reads CASSLAGGSTDTQYF. For the CDR3, the DNA is TGTGCCAGCAGCCTAGCGGGGGGGAGCACAGATACGCAGTATTTT.

The CDR3 DNA reads as TGTGCCAGCGGAAGACAGGGGGGTGACACTGAAGCTTTCTTT. This codes for CASGRQGGDTEAFF. J is TRBJ1-1 and V is TRBV25-1; the match to TRBD1 covers 9 bases. The CDR3 is 14 amino acids. V shed 8 bases, J shed 3 bases, and the junction held 7 bases outside the gene matches. In germline, CDR1 is MGHDK, CDR2 SYGVNS.

The rearrangement joins TRBV19 to TRBJ1-5; tentatively, D is TRBD1 (5 bases). CDR1 LNHDA and CDR2 SQIVND come from the germline V gene (reference sequence). Between the trimmed V and J ends, which lost 6 bases and 7 bases, there was a span of 16 bases. This CDR3 has 14 amino acids. In DNA, the CDR3 is TGTGCCAGTAGCCATTTGGGGGGAGGCCAGCCCCAGCATTTT. Encoded protein: CASSHLGGGQPQHF.

The chain combines TRBV5-3 with TRBJ1-1, with a weak D call TRBD1 (5 bases). TRBV5-3 is an open reading frame whose function is uncertain. The CDR3 loop spans 12 amino acids. Trimming removed 7 bases at V and 0 bases at J, with 7 bases between. The chain's CDR3 is CARDSMNTEAFF. In nucleotides, the CDR3 is TGTGCCAGAGACAGCATGAACACTGAAGCTTTCTTT.

The chain has TRBV6-5 and TRBJ2-3; 7 positions match TRBD2. Losses at the gene ends were 6 bases for V and 4 bases for J; bases not matched to a gene: 7. The length of the CDR3 is 14 residues. CDR1 and CDR2 from the germline V gene are MNHEY and SVGAGI. The CDR3 spells CASRQGAGADTQYF. The CDR3 coding sequence is TGTGCCAGCAGACAAGGGGCGGGAGCAGATACGCAGTATTTT.

The V gene is TRBV18, the J gene TRBJ2-2, with D maybe TRBD1 (5 bases). This CDR3 spans 14 amino acids. The ends were cut back, 5 bases at V and 2 bases at J, with 9 bases in the middle. Germline loops: CDR1 KGHSH, CDR2 LQKENI. The CDR3 region is CASSADRNTGELFF. In DNA, the CDR3 is TGTGCCAGCTCAGCCGACAGAAACACCGGGGAGCTGTTTTTT.

This clone was seen a single time. A junction end diverges from the germline sequence, so it may reflect a read error. J is TRBJ2-1 and V is TRBV29-1; D gene uncertain. The CDR3 extends over 12 amino acids. Germline values: CDR1 SQVTM, CDR2 ANQGSEA. The CDR3 is CSVGGPYNEQFF. For the CDR3, the DNA is TGCAGCGTTGGAGGCCCCTATAATGAGCAGTTCTTC.

For the CDR3, the DNA is TGTGCCAGTAGCGACACTTCAACTAATGAAAAACTGTTTTTT. Its protein is CASSDTSTNEKLFF. The V and J genes are TRBV19 and TRBJ1-4, with unresolved D. Trimming shortened V by 6 bases and J by 0 bases, and 8 bases separated the two germline ends. The CDR3 runs 14 residues. The germline V gene has CDR1 LNHDA and CDR2 SQIVND (reference sequence).

This chain connects TRBV2 to TRBJ1-2, with D perhaps TRBD1 (5 bases). The CDR3 contains 15 residues. V was cut by 6 bases and J by 4 bases, with 18 bases left in between. CDR1 and CDR2 from the germline V gene are SNHLY and FYNNEI. The CDR3 spells CASSRDRTPSYGYTF. CDR3 coding DNA: TGTGCCAGCAGCAGGGATAGGACACCATCCTATGGCTACACCTTC.

The gene calls are TRBV7-9 and TRBJ1-2, with a weak D call TRBD1 (6 bases). With 5 bases removed from V and 0 bases from J, the gap between germline ends came to 16 bases. The CDR3 is 16 amino acids. Germline-derived CDR1 and CDR2 are SEHNR and FQNEAQ (reference sequence). CDR3: CASSVLTGQPNYGYTF. The DNA of the CDR3 is TGTGCCAGCAGCGTACTTACCGGACAGCCTAACTATGGCTACACCTTC.

J is TRBJ1-3 and V is TRBV28, with 8 bases matching TRBD1. Per the germline V gene, CDR1 is MDHEN and CDR2 is SYDVKM. This CDR3 comprises 14 residues. V lost 4 bases, J lost 4 bases, and 3 bases stayed unmatched. The CDR3 here is CASSSRQGGNTIYF. The CDR3 DNA follows: TGTGCCAGCAGTTCTCGACAGGGGGGAAACACCATATATTTT.

The chain employs TRBV12-3 or TRBV12-4 and TRBJ2-1; D not resolved. This CDR3 is built from 12 residues. Trimming took off 3 bases at V and 7 bases at J, with 7 bases between the two ends. This chain's CDR3 is CASSFVRNEQFF. CDR3 DNA sequence: TGTGCCAGCAGTTTCGTGAGGAATGAGCAGTTCTTC.

The rearrangement links TRBV4-1 to TRBJ2-3; 7 bases agree with TRBD1. The J segment lost 2 bases and the V segment lost 0 bases, leaving 8 bases of the junction unmatched. CDR1 and CDR2 (germline): MGHRA, YSYEKL. The CDR3 totals 17 residues. CDR3 sequence (DNA): TGCGCCAGCAGCCAAGAATGGGGACAGCGAGTCACAGATACGCAGTATTTT. This encodes CASSQEWGQRVTDTQYF.

This chain links TRBV21-1 with TRBJ1-5; no DNA check was done on the table's D call, TRBD1. TRBV21-1 represents a pseudogene. There are 13 residues in the CDR3. The chain's CDR3 is CASSKGRGQPQHF. The CDR3 DNA reads as TGTGCCAGCAGCAAAGGCAGGGGACAGCCCCAGCATTTT.

The gene calls are TRBV5-1 and TRBJ1-3; 7 bases agree with TRBD1. This CDR3 comprises 16 residues. J gave up 0 bases and V 0 bases, and 3 bases lay outside the gene matches. The germline gives CDR1 SGHRS, CDR2 YFSETQ. The CDR3 DNA sequence: TGCGCCAGCAGCTTGGGAGGGGGCATCTCTGGAAACACCATATATTTT. This codes for CASSLGGGISGNTIYF. Variable domain in full (rest from reference TRBV5-1 and TRBJ1-3): KAGVTQTPRYLIKTRGQQVTLSCSPISGHRSVSWYQQTPGQGLQFLFEYFSETQRNKGNFPGRFSGRQFSNSRSEMNVSTLELGDSALYLCASSLGGGISGNTIYFGEGSWLTVV.

This clone showed up just a few times. This rearrangement joins TRBV6-5 to TRBJ1-2, with D uncertain. V gave up 5 bases and J gave up 7 bases, with 11 bases separating them. The CDR3 loop spans 12 amino acids. The germline CDR1 and CDR2 sequences are MNHEY and SVGAGI. CDR3 nucleotide sequence: TGTGCCAGCAGTCACGGACTCTCTGGCTACACCTTC. Translation gives CASSHGLSGYTF.

This chain joins TRBV3-1 (or the pseudogene TRBV3-2) and TRBJ1-1, with D unclear. CDR3 length equals 15 residues. Trimming removed 4 bases from V and 3 bases from J, with 15 bases in between. The germline gives CDR1 LGHDT, CDR2 YNNKEL (reference sequence). CDR3 residues: CASSLERDVDTEAFF. CDR3 nucleotide sequence: TGTGCCAGCAGCCTGGAGAGGGATGTGGACACTGAAGCTTTCTTT.

This chain links TRBV29-1 with TRBJ1-1; possibly TRBD1 for D (5 bases). V was cut by 4 bases and J by 5 bases, with 14 bases left in between. From germline, CDR1 is SQVTM and CDR2 ANQGSEA. The CDR3 is 13 residues long. The DNA for the CDR3 is TGCAGCGTTGTCCGCAGGGAATGGACTGAAGCTTTCTTT. It is translated as CSVVRREWTEAFF.

This rearrangement joins TRBV15 to TRBJ1-2, with 7 bases matching TRBD1. Per the germline V gene, CDR1 is LNHNV and CDR2 is YYDKDF (reference sequence). V trimming: 1 base; J trimming: 4 bases; junction bases outside the gene matches: 6. The CDR3 length is 15 residues. CDR3 in DNA: TGTGCCACCAGCAGAGTCACAGGGGAGAGCTATGGCTACACCTTC. This encodes CATSRVTGESYGYTF.

The chain has TRBV5-4 and TRBJ1-2, with TRBD1 as a possible D gene (6 bases). CDR3 size: 14 residues. Germline V gene data show CDR1 as SGHNT and CDR2 as YYREEE (reference sequence). Trimming cost V 0 bases and J 8 bases, with 14 bases left between them. The CDR3 coding sequence is TGTGCCAGCAGCTTGGGCAACAGGGACGTCGGCTACACCTTC. It is translated as CASSLGNRDVGYTF. Variable domain in full (rest from reference TRBV5-4 and TRBJ1-2): ETGVTQSPTHLIKTRGQQVTLRCSSQSGHNTVSWYQQALGQGPQFIFQYYREEENGRGNFPPRFSGLQFPNYSSELNVNALELDDSALYLCASSLGNRDVGYTFGSGTRLTVV.

As regards this clone: One junction end disagrees with the germline gene, perhaps due to a read error. J is TRBJ2-2 and V is TRBV7-7, with D hard to call. CDR3 size: 15 residues. The V gene's germline CDR1 is SSHAT and CDR2 FNYEAQ (reference sequence). The CDR3 coding sequence is TGTGCTAGCAGCTTAACAGCCGCGAACACCGGGGAGCTGTTTTTT. As protein: CASSLTAANTGELFF. Variable domain in full (rest from reference TRBV7-7 and TRBJ2-2): GAGVSQSPRYKVTKRGQDVTLRCDPISSHATLYWYQQALGQGPEFLTYFNYEAQPDKSGLPSDRFSAERPEGSISTLTIQRTEQRDSAMYRCASSLTAANTGELFFGEGSRLTVL.

This clone has a single count. The rearrangement uses TRBV20-1 and TRBJ1-1; D not certain. The CDR3 is 11 residues long. Germline V CDR1 and CDR2: DFQATT, SNEGSKA (reference sequence). CDR3 sequence reads: CNREANTEAFF. The CDR3 DNA is TGCAATAGGGAGGCGAACACTGAAGCTTTCTTT.

The V call is TRBV18, the J call TRBJ2-1; 9 bases are a match to TRBD2. V shed 0 bases and J 0 bases; nucleotides not matched to a gene: 3. From germline, CDR1 is KGHSH and CDR2 LQKENI. CDR3 size: 17 residues. The CDR3 loop reads CASSPPLAGSSYNEQFF. In DNA, the CDR3 is TGTGCCAGCTCACCACCTCTAGCGGGAAGCTCCTACAATGAGCAGTTCTTC.

The genes are TRBV5-1 and TRBJ2-2; no clear D gene. V lost 0 bases and J 2 bases, leaving 5 bases between the germline ends. The germline V gene has CDR1 SGHRS and CDR2 YFSETQ. The CDR3 totals 14 residues. The DNA for the CDR3 is TGCGCCAGCAGCTTGGATTCAAACACCGGGGAGCTGTTTTTT. It codes for CASSLDSNTGELFF.